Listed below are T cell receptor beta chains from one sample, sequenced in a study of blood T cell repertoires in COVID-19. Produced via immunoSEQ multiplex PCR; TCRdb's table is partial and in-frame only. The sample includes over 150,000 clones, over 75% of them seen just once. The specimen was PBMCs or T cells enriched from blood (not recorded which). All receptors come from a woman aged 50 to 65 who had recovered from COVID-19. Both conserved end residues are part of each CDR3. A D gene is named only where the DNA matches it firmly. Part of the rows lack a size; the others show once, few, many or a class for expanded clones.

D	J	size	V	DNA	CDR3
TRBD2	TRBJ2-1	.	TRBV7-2	TGTGCCAGCAGCTTAGTGTCTAGCGGGAGGAGGTACAATGAGCAGTTCTTC	CASSLVSSGRRYNEQFF
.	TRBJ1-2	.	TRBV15	TGTGCCACCAGCAGAGAGAGCTATGGCTACACCTTC	CATSRESYGYTF
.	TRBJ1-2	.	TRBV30	TGTGCCTGGGGCGGACAGTCGATAAACTATGGCTACACCTTC	CAWGGQSINYGYTF
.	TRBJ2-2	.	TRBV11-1	TGTGCCAGCAGCTCCCGGACTAGGGGGATCCCCGGGGAGCTGTTTTTT	CASSSRTRGIPGELFF
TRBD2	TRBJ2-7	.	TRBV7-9	TGTGCCAGCAGCTCCCTAGCGGGAGCGGCCTACGAGCAGTACTTC	CASSSLAGAAYEQYF
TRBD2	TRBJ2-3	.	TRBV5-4	TGTGCCAGCAGCCCAGGAGCGGGAGGGAATCGGGATACGCAGTATTTT	CASSPGAGGNRDTQYF
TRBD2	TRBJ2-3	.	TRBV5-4	TGTGCCAGCAGCAGCCGGGACTATCCGGGAGATACGCAGTATTTT	CASSSRDYPGDTQYF
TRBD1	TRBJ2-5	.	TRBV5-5	TGTGCCAGCAGCCGAGGACAGGGCGGGGAGACCCAGTACTTC	CASSRGQGGETQYF
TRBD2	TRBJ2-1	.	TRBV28	TGTGCCAGCAGTTTGATCGGGACTAGTGGGTTCTTC	CASSLIGTSGFF
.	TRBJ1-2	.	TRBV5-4	TGTGCCAGCAGTCGGGTGGGTAATCGGGGCTACACCTTC	CASSRVGNRGYTF
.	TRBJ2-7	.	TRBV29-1	TGCAGCGTTCGGCTACAGGGTGGTCCCTCCGAGCAGTACTTC	CSVRLQGGPSEQYF
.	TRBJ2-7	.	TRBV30	TGTGCCTGGAGTGGATTTAGGGGGTCCTACGAGCAGTACTTC	CAWSGFRGSYEQYF
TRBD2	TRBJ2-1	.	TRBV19	TGTGCCAGTAGTGGACTAGCGGGAGGAGAGAATGAGCAGTTCTTC	CASSGLAGGENEQFF
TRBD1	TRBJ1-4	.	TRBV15	TGTGCCACCAGCAGTCCGTGGACAGGTGGAAATGAAAAACTGTTTTTT	CATSSPWTGGNEKLFF
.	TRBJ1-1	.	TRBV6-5	TGTGCCAGCAGTTACGACAGTAGGGGATGGAACACTGAAGCTTTCTTT	CASSYDSRGWNTEAFF
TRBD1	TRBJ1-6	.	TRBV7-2	TGTGCCAGCAGCGGAAGGACAGGGAGCTCCTATAATTCACCCCTCCACTTT	CASSGRTGSSYNSPLHF
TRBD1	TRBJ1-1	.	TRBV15	TGTGCCACCAGCAGAGGAGGGGGACAGGGGAACACTGAAGCTTTCTTT	CATSRGGGQGNTEAFF
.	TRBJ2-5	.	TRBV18	TGTGCCAGCTCACCACCTAACAGGGCCCAAGAGACCCAGTACTTC	CASSPPNRAQETQYF
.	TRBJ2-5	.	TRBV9	TGTGCCAGCAGCGTAGGGGGCGCGGAGACCCAGTACTTC	CASSVGGAETQYF
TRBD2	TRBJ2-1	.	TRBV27	TGTGCCAGCAGCCGACTAGCGGGAGGGTATGAGCAGTTCTTC	CASSRLAGGYEQFF
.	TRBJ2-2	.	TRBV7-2	TGTGCCAGCAGTTTCGACAGATTAAACACCGGGGAGCTGTTTTTT	CASSFDRLNTGELFF
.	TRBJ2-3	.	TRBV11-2	TGTGCCAGCAGCCACACAGATACGCAGTATTTT	CASSHTDTQYF
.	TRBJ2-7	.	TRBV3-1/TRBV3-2	TGTGCCAGCAGCCATTTTCACAGAATTTTTACCTACGAGCAGTACTTC	CASSHFHRIFTYEQYF
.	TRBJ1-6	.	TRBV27	TGTGCCAGCAGTAAACGACAGACAGCCCATAATTCACCCCTCCACTTT	CASSKRQTAHNSPLHF
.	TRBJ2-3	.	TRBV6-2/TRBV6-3	TGTGCCAGCAGTTATGGGGACACTAGCACAGATACGCAGTATTTT	CASSYGDTSTDTQYF
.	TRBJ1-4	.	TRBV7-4	TGTGCCAGCAGCTTTCGTCCTGAGACTAATGAAAAACTGTTTTTT	CASSFRPETNEKLFF
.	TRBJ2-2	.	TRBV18	TGTGCCAGCTCACCAGGAGGGCTCAGGGAGCTGTTTTTT	CASSPGGLRELFF
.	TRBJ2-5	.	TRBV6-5	TGTGCCAGCAGACTAGGGGAGACCCAGTACTTC	CASRLGETQYF
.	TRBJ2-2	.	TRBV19	TGTGCCAGTATTGCACTGGGGGCGATACGGGACACCGGGGAGCTGTTTTTT	CASIALGAIRDTGELFF
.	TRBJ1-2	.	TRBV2	TGTGCCAGCATGGAGGGTATTTTCAACTATGGCTACACCTTC	CASMEGIFNYGYTF
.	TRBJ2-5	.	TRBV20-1	TGCAGTGCTAGTGGCAGGGGAACGGGGCAAGAGACCCAGTACTTC	CSASGRGTGQETQYF
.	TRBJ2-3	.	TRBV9	TGTGCCAGCAGCCCCGGACATAGCCGGGCGACAGATACGCAGTATTTT	CASSPGHSRATDTQYF
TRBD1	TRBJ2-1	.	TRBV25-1	TGTGCCAGCAGTGAACCCTCGGGACAGGCAATCTACAATGAGCAGTTCTTC	CASSEPSGQAIYNEQFF
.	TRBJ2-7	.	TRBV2	TGTGCCAGCAGGTCGACAGCCTACTCCTACGAGCAGTACTTC	CASRSTAYSYEQYF
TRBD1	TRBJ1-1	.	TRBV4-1	TGCGCCAGCAGCCAAGATTACTGGACAGGGCGGAACACTGAAGCTTTCTTT	CASSQDYWTGRNTEAFF
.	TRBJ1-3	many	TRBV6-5	TGTGCCAGCACCACCAGGGGAGTATCGGGAAACACCATATATTTT	CASTTRGVSGNTIYF